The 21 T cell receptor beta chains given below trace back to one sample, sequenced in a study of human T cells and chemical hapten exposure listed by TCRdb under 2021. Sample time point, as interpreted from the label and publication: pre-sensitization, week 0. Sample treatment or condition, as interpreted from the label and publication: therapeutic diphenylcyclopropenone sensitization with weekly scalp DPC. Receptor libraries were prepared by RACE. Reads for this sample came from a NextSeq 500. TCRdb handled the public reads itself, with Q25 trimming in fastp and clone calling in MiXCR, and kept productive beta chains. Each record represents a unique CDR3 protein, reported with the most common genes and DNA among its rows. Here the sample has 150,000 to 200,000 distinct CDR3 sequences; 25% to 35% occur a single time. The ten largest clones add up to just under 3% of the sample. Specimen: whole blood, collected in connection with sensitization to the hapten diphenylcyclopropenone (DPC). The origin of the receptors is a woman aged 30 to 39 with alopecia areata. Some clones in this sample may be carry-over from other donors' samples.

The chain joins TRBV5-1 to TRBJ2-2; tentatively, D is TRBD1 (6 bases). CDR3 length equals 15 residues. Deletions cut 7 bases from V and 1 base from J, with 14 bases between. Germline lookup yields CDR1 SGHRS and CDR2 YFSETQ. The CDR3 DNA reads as TGCGCCAGCCAGATGTCGACAGGGAACACCGGGGAGCTGTTTTTT. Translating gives CASQMSTGNTGELFF.

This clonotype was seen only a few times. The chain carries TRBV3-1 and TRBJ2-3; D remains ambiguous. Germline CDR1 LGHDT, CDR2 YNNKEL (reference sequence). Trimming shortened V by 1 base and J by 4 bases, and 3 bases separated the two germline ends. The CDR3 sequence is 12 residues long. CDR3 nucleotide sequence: TGTGCCAGCAGCCAAGTTGCAGATACGCAGTATTTT. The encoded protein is CASSQVADTQYF.

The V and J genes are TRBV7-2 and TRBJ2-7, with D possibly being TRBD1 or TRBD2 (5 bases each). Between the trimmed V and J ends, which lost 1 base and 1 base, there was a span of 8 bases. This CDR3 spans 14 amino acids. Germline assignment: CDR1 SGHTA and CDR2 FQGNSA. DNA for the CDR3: TGTGCCAGCAGCTTAGTTGGGGGTTCCTACGAGCAGTACTTC. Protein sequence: CASSLVGGSYEQYF.

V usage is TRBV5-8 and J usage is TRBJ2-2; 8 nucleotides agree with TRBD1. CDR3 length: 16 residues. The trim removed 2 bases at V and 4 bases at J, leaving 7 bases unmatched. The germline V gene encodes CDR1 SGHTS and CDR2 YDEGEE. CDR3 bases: TGTGCCAGCAGCTTCGGTCAGGGGGCCGGCACCGGGGAGCTGTTTTTT. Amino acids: CASSFGQGAGTGELFF.

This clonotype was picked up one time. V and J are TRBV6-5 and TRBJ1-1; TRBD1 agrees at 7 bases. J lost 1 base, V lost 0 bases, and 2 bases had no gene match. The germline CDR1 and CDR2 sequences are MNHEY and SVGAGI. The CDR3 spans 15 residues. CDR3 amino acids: CASSYSQGWNTEAFF. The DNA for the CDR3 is TGTGCCAGCAGTTACTCACAGGGGTGGAACACTGAAGCTTTCTTT.

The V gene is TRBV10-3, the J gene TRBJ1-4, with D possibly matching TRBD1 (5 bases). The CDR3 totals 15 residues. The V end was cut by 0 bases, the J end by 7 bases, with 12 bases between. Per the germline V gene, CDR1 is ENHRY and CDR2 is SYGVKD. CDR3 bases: TGTGCCATCAGTGAGTCTGTCGGGGGGACTGAAAAACTGTTTTTT. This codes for CAISESVGGTEKLFF.

The CDR3 spells CASSELAGSLTDTQYF. Here the CDR3 DNA reads TGTGCCAGCAGTGAGTTAGCGGGGTCTCTTACAGATACGCAGTATTTT. The V and J genes are TRBV6-4 and TRBJ2-3; 8 bases agree with TRBD2. CDR1 and CDR2 from the germline V gene are MRHNA and SNTAGT. The CDR3 totals 16 residues. After removal of 3 bases from V and 3 bases from J, the junction contained 8 bases not matched to a gene.

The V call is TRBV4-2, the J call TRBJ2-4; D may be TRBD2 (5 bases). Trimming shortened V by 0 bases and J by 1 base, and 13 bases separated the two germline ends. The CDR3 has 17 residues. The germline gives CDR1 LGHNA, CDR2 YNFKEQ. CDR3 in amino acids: CASSQEGPGMAKNIQYF. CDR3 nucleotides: TGTGCCAGCAGCCAAGAAGGCCCGGGGATGGCCAAAAACATTCAGTACTTC.

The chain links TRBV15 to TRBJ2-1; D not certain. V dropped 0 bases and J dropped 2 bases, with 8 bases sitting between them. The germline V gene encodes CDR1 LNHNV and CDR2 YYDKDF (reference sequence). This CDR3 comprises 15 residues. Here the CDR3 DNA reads TGTGCCACCAGCAGAGAAGGGCCCCCCTACAATGAGCAGTTCTTC. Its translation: CATSREGPPYNEQFF.

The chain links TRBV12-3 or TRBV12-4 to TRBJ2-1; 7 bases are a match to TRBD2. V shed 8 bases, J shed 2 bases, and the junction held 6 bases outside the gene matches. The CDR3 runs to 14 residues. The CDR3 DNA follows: TGTGCCAGCCGTCCCGCGGGAGCCTACAATGAGCAGTTCTTC. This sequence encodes CASRPAGAYNEQFF.

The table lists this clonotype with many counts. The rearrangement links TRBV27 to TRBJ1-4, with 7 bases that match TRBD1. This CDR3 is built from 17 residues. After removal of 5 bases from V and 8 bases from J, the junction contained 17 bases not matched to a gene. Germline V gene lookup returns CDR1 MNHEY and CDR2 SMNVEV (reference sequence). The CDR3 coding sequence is TGTGCCAGCAGTCCAGGCGCCGGACCGGGACAGTTAGAAAAACTGTTTTTT. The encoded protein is CASSPGAGPGQLEKLFF.

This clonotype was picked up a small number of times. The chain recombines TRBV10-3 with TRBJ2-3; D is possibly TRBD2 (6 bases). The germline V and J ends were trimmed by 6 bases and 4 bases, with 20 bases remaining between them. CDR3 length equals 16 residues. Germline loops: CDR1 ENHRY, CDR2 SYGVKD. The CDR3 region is CAIRGVRGGASDTQYF. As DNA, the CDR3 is TGTGCCATCAGGGGTGTTCGAGGCGGGGCTTCAGATACGCAGTATTTT.

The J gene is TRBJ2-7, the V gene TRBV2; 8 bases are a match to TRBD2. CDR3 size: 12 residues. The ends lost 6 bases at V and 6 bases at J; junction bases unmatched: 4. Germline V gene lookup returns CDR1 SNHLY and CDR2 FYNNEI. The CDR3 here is CASRRGTSEQYF. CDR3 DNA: TGTGCCAGCAGGAGGGGGACTAGCGAGCAGTACTTC.

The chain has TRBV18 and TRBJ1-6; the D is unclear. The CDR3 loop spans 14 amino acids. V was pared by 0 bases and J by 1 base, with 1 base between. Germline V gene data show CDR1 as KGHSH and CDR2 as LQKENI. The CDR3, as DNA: TGTGCCAGCTCACCACCGTCCTATAATTCACCCCTCCACTTT. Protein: CASSPPSYNSPLHF.

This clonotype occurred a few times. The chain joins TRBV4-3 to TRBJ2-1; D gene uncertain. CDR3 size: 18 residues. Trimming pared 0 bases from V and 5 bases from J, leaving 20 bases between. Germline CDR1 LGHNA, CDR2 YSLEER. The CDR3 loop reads CASSQDNGRVKGDNEQFF. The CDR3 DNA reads TGCGCCAGCAGCCAAGATAACGGTCGGGTCAAAGGAGACAATGAGCAGTTCTTC.

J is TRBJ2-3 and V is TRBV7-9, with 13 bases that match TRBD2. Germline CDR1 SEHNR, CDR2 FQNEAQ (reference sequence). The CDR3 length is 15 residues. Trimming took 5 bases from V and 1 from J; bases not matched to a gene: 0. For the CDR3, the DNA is TGTGCCAGCAGCGGACTAGCGGGGGGCACAGATACGCAGTATTTT. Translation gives CASSGLAGGTDTQYF.

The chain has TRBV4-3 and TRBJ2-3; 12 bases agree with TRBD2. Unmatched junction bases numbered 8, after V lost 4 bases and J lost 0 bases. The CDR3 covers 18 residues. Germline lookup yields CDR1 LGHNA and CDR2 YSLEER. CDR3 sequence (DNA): TGCGCCAGCAGCCGCCGTACACTAGCGGGGGGTAGCACAGATACGCAGTATTTT. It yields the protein CASSRRTLAGGSTDTQYF.

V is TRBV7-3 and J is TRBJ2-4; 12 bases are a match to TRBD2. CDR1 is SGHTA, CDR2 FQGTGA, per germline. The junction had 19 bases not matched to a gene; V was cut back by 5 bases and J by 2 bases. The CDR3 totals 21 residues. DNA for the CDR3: TGTGCCAGCAGCCACTTCCCGCAGGGAACTAGCGGGGGGAGCTCCAAAAACATTCAGTACTTC. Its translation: CASSHFPQGTSGGSSKNIQYF.

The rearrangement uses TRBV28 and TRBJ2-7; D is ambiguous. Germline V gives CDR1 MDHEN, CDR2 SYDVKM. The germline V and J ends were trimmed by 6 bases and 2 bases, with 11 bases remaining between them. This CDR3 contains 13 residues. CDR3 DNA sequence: TGTGCCAGCAGCTACCAAACAGCCTACGAGCAGTACTTC. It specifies CASSYQTAYEQYF.

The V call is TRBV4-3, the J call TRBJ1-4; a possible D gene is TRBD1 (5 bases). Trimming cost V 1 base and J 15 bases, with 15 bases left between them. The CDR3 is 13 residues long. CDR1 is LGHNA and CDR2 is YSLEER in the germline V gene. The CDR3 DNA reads TGCGCCAGCAGCCAAGTTTCCGGGACCGAATTGTTTTTT. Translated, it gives CASSQVSGTELFF.

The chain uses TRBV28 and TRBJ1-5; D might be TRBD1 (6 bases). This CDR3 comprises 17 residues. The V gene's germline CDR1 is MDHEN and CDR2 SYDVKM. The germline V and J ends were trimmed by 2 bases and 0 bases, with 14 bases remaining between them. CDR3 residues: CASSLGGGGYSNQPQHF. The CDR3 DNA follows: TGTGCCAGCAGTTTAGGGGGCGGGGGCTATAGCAATCAGCCCCAGCATTTT.